A selection of T cell receptor beta chains follows, all from one sample in a study of a mutant IDH1 vaccine in newly diagnosed glioma. Antigens for these TCRs are unknown. Some clones are missing from TCRdb's copy, which holds only in-frame ones; the method was immunoSEQ multiplex PCR. The sample shows tens of thousands of clones, 75% to 90% of them seen only once. The material sequenced was PBMCs, taken from a glioma patient whose treatment included an IDH1 peptide vaccine. The receptors were sampled from a woman between 50 and 59 years old with glioma. Both conserved end residues are part of each CDR3. A D gene is named only where the DNA matches it firmly. Not every row has a clone size; where given, it reads once, few, many or a size class.

CDR3: CASIDHGQPQHF
DNA: TGTGCCAGCATCGATCACGGTCAGCCCCAGCATTTT
D: NA
V: TRBV28
J: TRBJ1-5
size: few

CDR3: CASSTWTGGRDTQYF
DNA: TGTGCCAGCAGCACATGGACAGGGGGCAGGGATACGCAGTATTTT
D: TRBD1
V: TRBV7-2
J: TRBJ2-3
size: NA

CDR3: CASSVGQSSYEQYF
DNA: TGTGCCAGCAGCGTAGGGCAGAGCTCCTACGAGCAGTACTTC
D: NA
V: TRBV9
J: TRBJ2-7
size: NA

CDR3: CAWTPGGTEAFF
DNA: TGTGCCTGGACCCCAGGGGGGACTGAAGCTTTCTTT
D: TRBD1
V: TRBV30
J: TRBJ1-1
size: NA

CDR3: CASSPINRAVYGELFF
DNA: TGTGCCAGCAGCCCAATCAACAGGGCGGTGTACGGGGAGCTGTTTTTT
D: NA
V: TRBV14
J: TRBJ2-2
size: NA

CDR3: CASGTQPGNTIYF
DNA: TGTGCCAGCGGGACTCAACCTGGAAACACCATATATTTT
D: NA
V: TRBV28
J: TRBJ1-3
size: NA

CDR3: CASSPRVETDTQYF
DNA: TGTGCCAGCTCACCGCGGGTCGAAACAGATACGCAGTATTTT
D: NA
V: TRBV18
J: TRBJ2-3
size: NA

CDR3: CASNKDGQAEKLFF
DNA: TGTGCCAGCAATAAGGACGGGCAGGCTGAAAAACTGTTTTTT
D: NA
V: TRBV6-6
J: TRBJ1-4
size: NA

CDR3: CASSFPREGLYEQYF
DNA: TGCGCCAGCAGCTTTCCGCGGGAGGGCCTCTACGAGCAGTACTTC
D: TRBD2
V: TRBV5-1
J: TRBJ2-7
size: once

CDR3: CASSFPGQGGNIGGYTF
DNA: TGTGCCAGCAGCTTTCCGGGACAGGGGGGAAATATAGGTGGCTACACCTTC
D: TRBD1
V: TRBV5-4
J: TRBJ1-2
size: NA

CDR3: CASSLGMASGSFYEQYF
DNA: TGTGCCAGCAGCTTAGGCATGGCTAGCGGATCGTTCTACGAGCAGTACTTC
D: TRBD2
V: TRBV13
J: TRBJ2-7
size: NA

CDR3: CAWSVGGDPDF
DNA: TGTGCCTGGAGTGTAGGAGGGGATCCGGACTTC
D: NA
V: TRBV30
J: TRBJ2-7
size: NA

CDR3: CASSPAEGGVWTEAFF
DNA: TGTGCCAGTAGCCCGGCGGAAGGGGGCGTATGGACTGAAGCTTTCTTT
D: TRBD1
V: TRBV19
J: TRBJ1-1
size: NA

CDR3: CASRDIGRIEAFF
DNA: TGTGCCAGCAGAGATATCGGACGGATTGAAGCTTTCTTT
D: NA
V: TRBV28
J: TRBJ1-1
size: NA

CDR3: CASSEGTGGNQETQYF
DNA: TGTGCCAGCAGTGAAGGGACAGGAGGGAACCAAGAGACCCAGTACTTC
D: NA
V: TRBV2
J: TRBJ2-5
size: NA

CDR3: CAISPDSYEQYF
DNA: TGTGCCATCAGTCCCGACTCCTACGAGCAGTACTTC
D: NA
V: TRBV10-3
J: TRBJ2-7
size: NA